The rows below give T cell receptor beta chains drawn from one sample of a study of blood T cell repertoires in COVID-19. Sequencing used immunoSEQ multiplex PCR; TCRdb keeps in-frame clones, though not all of them. The sample shows more than 140,000 clones, roughly 84% of them seen only once. Material: peripheral blood. These receptors were obtained from a woman aged 45-59 years in a cohort sampled during active or convalescent COVID-19. Each CDR3 is given with its conserved first and last residue. D genes are given only for firm matches. Clone sizes are given selectively: once, few, many, or a class where the clone is expanded.

TRBJ1-5,TRBD1,-,TRBV10-2,TGCGCCAGCAGTGAACAGGGGACGGGCAATCAGCCCCAGCATTTT,CASSEQGTGNQPQHF
TRBJ1-4,-,few,TRBV4-3,TGCGCCAGCAGCCAAGCCTGGTCAGATGGACTGTTTTTT,CASSQAWSDGLFF
TRBJ1-3,TRBD1,-,TRBV7-6,TGTGCCAGCAGCTTAGCTGGACAGGGTGGAAACACCATATATTTT,CASSLAGQGGNTIYF
TRBJ1-5,-,-,TRBV19,TGTGCCAGTAGTATAGCGGGGGGGTATAGCAATCAGCCCCAGCATTTT,CASSIAGGYSNQPQHF
TRBJ1-1,TRBD1,-,TRBV30,TGTGCCTGGAGTCTCATGACAGGGGTGAACACTGAAGCTTTCTTT,CAWSLMTGVNTEAFF
TRBJ2-5,-,-,TRBV5-1,TGCGCCAGCAGCTTCGGGGTGTACCAAGAGACCCAGTACTTC,CASSFGVYQETQYF
TRBJ2-7,-,-,TRBV27,TGTGCCAGCAGTACTTATATGGGGGCTGTAAACGAGCAGTACTTC,CASSTYMGAVNEQYF
TRBJ2-5,TRBD1,few,TRBV2,TGTGCCAGCAGTCTAGACAGGGGGCAGGGAGAGACCCAGTACTTC,CASSLDRGQGETQYF
TRBJ2-7,-,-,TRBV10-3,TGTGCCATCAGTGCTAGTCTCGAGCAGTACTTC,CAISASLEQYF
TRBJ1-5,TRBD1,-,TRBV15,TGTGCCACCAGCAGTAATCTGACAGGGGGCGGTAAGCCCCAGCATTTT,CATSSNLTGGGKPQHF
TRBJ2-7,TRBD2,-,TRBV5-1,TGCGCCAGCACCCCCGGGGGGAACTCCTACGAGCAGTACTTC,CASTPGGNSYEQYF
TRBJ2-2,-,-,TRBV7-8,TGTGCCAGCAGCTTATGGGGGGTCGAGGAGCTGTTTTTT,CASSLWGVEELFF
TRBJ2-3,-,-,TRBV25-1,TGTGCCGCAGGGGGGATGGGTGGGGGCACAGATACGCAGTATTTT,CAAGGMGGGTDTQYF
TRBJ2-7,-,-,TRBV5-8,TGTGCCAGCAGCTTGAGGGGGTCTCGGGACGAGCAGTACTTC,CASSLRGSRDEQYF
TRBJ2-3,TRBD2,-,TRBV2,TGTGCCAGCAGCGAACTGGGACTAGAGAACACAGATACGCAGTATTTT,CASSELGLENTDTQYF
TRBJ1-3,TRBD1,-,TRBV19,TGTGCCAGTAGTATCCGGACAGGGGGAGGAAACACCATATATTTT,CASSIRTGGGNTIYF
TRBJ1-2,TRBD1,-,TRBV7-8,TGTGCCAGCAGCTTAACGGAGACAGGGGCATGGACCTTC,CASSLTETGAWTF
TRBJ1-1,TRBD1,-,TRBV6-2/TRBV6-3,TGTGCCAGCAGTTACTCAGGACAGGGTTCCAGCACTGAAGCTTTCTTT,CASSYSGQGSSTEAFF
TRBJ1-2,-,-,TRBV10-3,TGTGCCATCAGTGGAGACATTAACTATGGCTACACCTTC,CAISGDINYGYTF
TRBJ2-7,TRBD2,-,TRBV6-1,TGTGCCAGCAGTGGACTAGCGGGGGGCCCAGCCTACGAGCAGTACTTC,CASSGLAGGPAYEQYF
TRBJ2-1,-,-,TRBV5-6,TGTGCCAGCAGCTTGGTTGGGGGGAGCTCCTACAATGAGCAGTTCTTC,CASSLVGGSSYNEQFF
TRBJ1-5,TRBD1,few,TRBV5-1,TGCGCCCCGGGGACAGGGGGCAATCAGCCCCAGCATTTT,CAPGTGGNQPQHF
TRBJ1-5,-,-,TRBV27,TGTGCCAGCAGTTACCAGGGAGGGCAGCCCCAGCATTTT,CASSYQGGQPQHF
TRBJ1-2,TRBD1,-,TRBV6-2/TRBV6-3,TGTGCCAGCAGCCCGATCTTAGGAGGGGGCGAAAACTATGGCTACACCTTC,CASSPILGGGENYGYTF
TRBJ2-7,TRBD2,-,TRBV6-5,TGTGCCAGCAGTTACGCGGGTCTAGCGGGCCCCTACGAGCAGTACTTC,CASSYAGLAGPYEQYF
TRBJ2-6,TRBD1,-,TRBV30,TGTGCCGGACCCCGGGACAGCAGCTCTGGGGCCAACGTCCTGACTTTC,CAGPRDSSSGANVLTF
TRBJ1-5,-,-,TRBV19,TGTGCCAGTAGTATACAGGGGTCTGATCAGCCCCAGCATTTT,CASSIQGSDQPQHF
TRBJ1-2,-,-,TRBV7-9,TGTGCCAGCAGCAACTCAGGGTTGGGCTACACCTTC,CASSNSGLGYTF
TRBJ1-3,-,-,TRBV2,TGTGCCAGCAGGGCAGGTCCTGGAAACACCATATATTTT,CASRAGPGNTIYF
TRBJ1-5,-,-,TRBV6-5,TGTGCCAGCAGCTTCAATCAGCCCCAGCATTTT,CASSFNQPQHF